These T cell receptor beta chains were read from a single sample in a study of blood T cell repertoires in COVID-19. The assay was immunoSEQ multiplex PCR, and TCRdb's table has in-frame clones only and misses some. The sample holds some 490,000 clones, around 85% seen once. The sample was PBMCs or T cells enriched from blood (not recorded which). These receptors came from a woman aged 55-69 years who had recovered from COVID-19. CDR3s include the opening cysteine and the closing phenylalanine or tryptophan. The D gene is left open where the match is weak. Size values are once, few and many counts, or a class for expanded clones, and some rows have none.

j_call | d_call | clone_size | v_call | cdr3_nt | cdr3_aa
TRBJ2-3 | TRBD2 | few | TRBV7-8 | TGTGCCAGCAGCTTAAAGGGGTTTCGGGGGGGCATGGATACGCAGTATTTT | CASSLKGFRGGMDTQYF
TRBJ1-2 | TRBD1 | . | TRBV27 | TGTGCCAGCAAACTAGGGGGCAACTATGGCTACACCTTC | CASKLGGNYGYTF
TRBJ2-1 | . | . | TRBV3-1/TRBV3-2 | TGTGCCAGCAGCCTAGGGGCCTCTTTGAATGAGCAGTTCTTC | CASSLGASLNEQFF
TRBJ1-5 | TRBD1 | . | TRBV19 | TGTGCCAGTGGGACAGGGGGTCAGCCCCAGCATTTT | CASGTGGQPQHF
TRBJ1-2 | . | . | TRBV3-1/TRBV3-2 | TGTGCCAGCAGCCGGAGGACCGAAACAAACTATGGCTACACCTTC | CASSRRTETNYGYTF
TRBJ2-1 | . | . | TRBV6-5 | TGTGCCAGCAGACCTGGGGGCAGGGTGGGCGATGAGCAGTTCTTC | CASRPGGRVGDEQFF
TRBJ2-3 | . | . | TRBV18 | TGTGCCAGCTCACCGCAGAAGGGAGGAACAGATACGCAGTATTTT | CASSPQKGGTDTQYF
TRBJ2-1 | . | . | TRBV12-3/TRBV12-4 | TGTGCCAGCAGTTTAACCCCGGATGAGCAGTTCTTC | CASSLTPDEQFF
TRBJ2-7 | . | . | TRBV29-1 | TGCAGCGTTGAAGGGCAGTACGAGCAGTACTTC | CSVEGQYEQYF
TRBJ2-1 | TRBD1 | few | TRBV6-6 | TGTGCCAGCAGTCACAGAGCCCGGACAGGGGTCCGCAATGAGCAGTTCTTC | CASSHRARTGVRNEQFF
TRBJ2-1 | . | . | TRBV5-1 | TGCGCCAGCAGCTTGGCAGGTCCGACTACCGGGCAGTTCTTC | CASSLAGPTTGQFF
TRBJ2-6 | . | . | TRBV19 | TGTGCCAGTAGTATTCCGTGGCAGGTCTCTGGGGCCAACGTCCTGACTTTC | CASSIPWQVSGANVLTF
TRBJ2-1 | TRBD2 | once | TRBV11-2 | TGTGCCAGCAGCTTCGGACTAGCGGGGGGGTTCAATGAGCAGTTCTTC | CASSFGLAGGFNEQFF
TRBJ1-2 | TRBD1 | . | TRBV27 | TGTGCCAGCAGTTTATGGGACAGGGGATACACCTTC | CASSLWDRGYTF
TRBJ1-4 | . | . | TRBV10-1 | TGCGCCAGCAGTGAAGGGCAGGGAGGAGAAAAACTGTTTTTT | CASSEGQGGEKLFF
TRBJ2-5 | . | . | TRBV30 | TGTGCCTGGAGTGTAGGGGTCGGGACCCAGTACTTC | CAWSVGVGTQYF
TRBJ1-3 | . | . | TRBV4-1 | TGCGCCAGCAGCCAAGGGGCAGCCTCTGGAAACACCATATATTTT | CASSQGAASGNTIYF
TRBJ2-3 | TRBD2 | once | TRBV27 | TGTGCCAGCAGTATCGGGGGGTCGAGCACAGATACGCAGTATTTT | CASSIGGSSTDTQYF
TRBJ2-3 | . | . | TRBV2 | TGTGCCAGCAGTGGAGCATCAGGGGCAGATACGCAGTATTTT | CASSGASGADTQYF
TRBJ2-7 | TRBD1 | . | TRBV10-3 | TGTGCCATCAAGTCGGGGGGACAGGGCCACGAGCAGTACTTC | CAIKSGGQGHEQYF
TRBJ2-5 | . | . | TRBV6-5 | TGTGCCAGCAGTTACAGGGGGGGGAGAGAGACCCAGTACTTC | CASSYRGGRETQYF
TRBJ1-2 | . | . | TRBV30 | TGTGCCTGTTCAACGGGGGGTTATACGGGTGGCTACACCTTC | CACSTGGYTGGYTF
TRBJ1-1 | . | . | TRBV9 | TGTGCCGCGGGGGGATACACTGAAGCTTTCTTT | CAAGGYTEAFF
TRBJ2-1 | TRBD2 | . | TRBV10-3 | TGTGCCATCAGTGGCGGACTAGCGGGGGGACCGTACAATGAGCAGTTCTTC | CAISGGLAGGPYNEQFF
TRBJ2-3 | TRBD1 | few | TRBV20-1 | TGCAGTGCTAGTAAGTTAGGACAGGGGACAGATACGCAGTATTTT | CSASKLGQGTDTQYF
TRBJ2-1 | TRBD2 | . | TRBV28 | TGTGCCAGCAGTGTAGCGGGTAATAACTACAATGAGCAGTTCTTC | CASSVAGNNYNEQFF
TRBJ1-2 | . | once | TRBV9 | TGTGCCAGCAGCGTAGAGACAGGCGGCATTTATGGCTACACCTTC | CASSVETGGIYGYTF
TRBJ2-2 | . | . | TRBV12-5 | TGTGCTAGTGGTTTGGTCATGGGGGCCATCTATCTTAAGCTGTTTTTT | CASGLVMGAIYLKLFF
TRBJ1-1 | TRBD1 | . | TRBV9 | TGTGCCAGCAGCGTAGTATATTGGAGGGCAGGGGGCTGGACTGAAGCTTTCTTT | CASSVVYWRAGGWTEAFF
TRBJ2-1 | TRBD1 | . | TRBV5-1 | TGCGCCAGCAGAGGGGGACAGGGATCCCCCTACAATGAGCAGTTCTTC | CASRGGQGSPYNEQFF
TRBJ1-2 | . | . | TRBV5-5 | TGTGCCAGCAGCTCGTTGTCTTTAGCAGCCTATAGCTACACCTTC | CASSSLSLAAYSYTF
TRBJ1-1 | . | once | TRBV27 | TGTGCCAGCAGTTCCTCCCCACATGGAGACACTGAAGCTTTCTTT | CASSSSPHGDTEAFF
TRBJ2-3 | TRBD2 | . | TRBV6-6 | TGTGCCAGCACATCAGGAAGACTAGCGGGGGTAGATACGCAGTATTTT | CASTSGRLAGVDTQYF
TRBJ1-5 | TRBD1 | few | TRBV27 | TGTGCCAGCAGGTCGACAGGGTTTAGTCAGCCCCAGCATTTT | CASRSTGFSQPQHF
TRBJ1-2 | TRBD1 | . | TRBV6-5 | TGTGCCAGCAGTTACTCCTACAGGGGCGATAACTATGGCTACACCTTC | CASSYSYRGDNYGYTF
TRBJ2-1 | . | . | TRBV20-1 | TGCAGTGCTAGTCCAGGGGCAGACAATGAGCAGTTCTTC | CSASPGADNEQFF
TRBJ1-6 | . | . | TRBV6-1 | TGTGCCAGCAGTGAAGCAGCAGTTGCGGGTTCACCCCTCCACTTT | CASSEAAVAGSPLHF
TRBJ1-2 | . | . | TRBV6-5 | TGTGCCAGCCGCCGGGGGGGGAACTATGGCTACACCTTC | CASRRGGNYGYTF
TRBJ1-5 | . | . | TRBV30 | TGTGCCTGGAGTCCCAATACGGATCAGCCCCAGCATTTT | CAWSPNTDQPQHF
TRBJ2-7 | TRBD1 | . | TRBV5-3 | TGTGCCAGAAGCTGCCGGGACAGGGACTACGAGCAGTACTTC | CARSCRDRDYEQYF
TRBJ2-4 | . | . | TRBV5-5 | TGTGCCAGCAGCTTGGAGGGGCTCATAGGGAACATTCAGTACTTC | CASSLEGLIGNIQYF
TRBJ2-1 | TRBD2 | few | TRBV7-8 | TGTGCCAGCAGCCAGCGGGGGATTGAGCAGTTCTTC | CASSQRGIEQFF
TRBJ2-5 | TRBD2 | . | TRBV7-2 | TGTGCCAGCAGCTTAGGAATTCGTAGCGGGGGGTTGGGAGAGACCCAGTACTTC | CASSLGIRSGGLGETQYF
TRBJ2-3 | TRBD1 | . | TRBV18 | TGTGCCAGCTCAGGAACAGGGGGCCGCACAGATACGCAGTATTTT | CASSGTGGRTDTQYF
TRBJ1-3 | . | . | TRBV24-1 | TGTGCCACCAGTGACTCCACCCGAGGGAACACCATATATTTT | CATSDSTRGNTIYF
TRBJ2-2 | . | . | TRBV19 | TGTGCCAGTATATTAACCTCAGGGGCCACCGGGGAGCTGTTTTTT | CASILTSGATGELFF
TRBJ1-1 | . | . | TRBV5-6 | TGTGCCAGCAGCAAACCGGGAGCACCTGAAGCTTTCTTT | CASSKPGAPEAFF
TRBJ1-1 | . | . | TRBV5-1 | TGCGCCAGCAGCTTGGAGGTCGGGCAGGGTGAAGCTTTCTTT | CASSLEVGQGEAFF
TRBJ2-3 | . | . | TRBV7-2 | TGTGCCAGCAGCTTATCCTCCCCTATTCTGGATACGCAGTATTTT | CASSLSSPILDTQYF
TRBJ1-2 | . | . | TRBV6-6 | TGTGCCAGCAGTTACCCTATCTATGGCTACACCTTC | CASSYPIYGYTF
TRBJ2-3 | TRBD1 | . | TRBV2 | TGTGCCAGCAGGGCAGGGGGCTTTACAGATACGCAGTATTTT | CASRAGGFTDTQYF
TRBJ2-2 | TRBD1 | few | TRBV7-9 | TGTGCCAGCAGACACAACCTCGGGACAGGGAACACCGGGGAGCTGTTTTTT | CASRHNLGTGNTGELFF
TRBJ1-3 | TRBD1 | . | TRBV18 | TGTGCCAGCTCACCGTTCGACAGGGTGGCTGGAAACACCATATATTTT | CASSPFDRVAGNTIYF
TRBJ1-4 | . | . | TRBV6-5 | TGTGCCAGCAGTCAGGGAAGGGAACTGTTTTTT | CASSQGRELFF
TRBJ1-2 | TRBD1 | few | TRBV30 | TGTGCCTGGAGGGACAGGGGGCGGGGTGGCTACACCTTC | CAWRDRGRGGYTF
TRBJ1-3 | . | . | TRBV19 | TGTGCCAGTACCCCAGGGGCCGCTGGAAACACCATATATTTT | CASTPGAAGNTIYF
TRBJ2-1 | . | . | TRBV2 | TGTGCCAGCAGTTACGACAGGGAGGATGAGCAGTTCTTC | CASSYDREDEQFF
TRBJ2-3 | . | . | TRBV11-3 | TGTGCCAGCAGCTTAGATAGTGCGGGTACGCAGTATTTT | CASSLDSAGTQYF
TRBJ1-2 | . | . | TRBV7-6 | TGTGCCAGCAGCTTAGGTAGAGGCTACACCTTC | CASSLGRGYTF
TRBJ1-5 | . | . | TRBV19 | TGTGCCAGTAGTATAATGTCAGAAGATCAGCCCCAGCATTTT | CASSIMSEDQPQHF